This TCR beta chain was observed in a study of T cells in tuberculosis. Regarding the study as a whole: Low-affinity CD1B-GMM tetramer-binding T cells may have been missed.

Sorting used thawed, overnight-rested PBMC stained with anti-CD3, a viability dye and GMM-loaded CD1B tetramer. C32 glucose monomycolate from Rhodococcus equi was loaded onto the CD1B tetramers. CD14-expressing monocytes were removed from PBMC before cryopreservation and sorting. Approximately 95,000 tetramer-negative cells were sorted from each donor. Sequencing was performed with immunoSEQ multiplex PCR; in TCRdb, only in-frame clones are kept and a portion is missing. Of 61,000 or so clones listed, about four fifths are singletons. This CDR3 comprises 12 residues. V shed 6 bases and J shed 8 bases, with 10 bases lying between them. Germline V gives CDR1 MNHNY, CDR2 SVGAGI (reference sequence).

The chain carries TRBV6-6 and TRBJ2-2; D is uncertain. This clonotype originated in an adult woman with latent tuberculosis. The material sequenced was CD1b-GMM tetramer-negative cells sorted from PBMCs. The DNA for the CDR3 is TGTGCCAGCAGGTCTATGAGGGGGGAGCTGTTTTTT. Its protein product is CASRSMRGELFF.